A selection of T cell receptor beta chains follows, all from one sample in a study of vaccination and CD4 T cells after COVID-19. Antigens of these TCRs are unknown. TCRdb fed the PCR reads into MiXCR, producing one record per CDR3 protein. The sample includes over 10,000 distinct CDR3 sequences, about 32% seen only once; the top ten take about a third. Sample: CD4+ T cells from blood, cultured in vitro, taken before SARS-CoV-2 vaccination. Receptors were obtained from a human donor who received a COVID-19 vaccine. The CDR3 runs from the conserved cysteine through the conserved F or W. Each record gives: CDR3 length, clone size, V gene, D gene, J gene, CDR3 protein, CDR3 DNA. The D gene is left open where the match is weak. Size is stated for part of the rows, as once, few or many counts, or as a class when the clone is expanded.

length: 15; size: NA; V: TRBV3-1; D: NA; J: TRBJ1-2; CDR3: CASSRSRMANYGYTF; DNA: TGTGCCAGCAGCCGAAGTAGGATGGCTAACTATGGCTACACCTTC
length: 15; size: few; V: TRBV6-4; D: NA; J: TRBJ1-6; CDR3: CASSDSQGSNSPLHF; DNA: TGTGCCAGCAGTGACAGTCAGGGGTCGAATTCACCCCTCCACTTT
length: 15; size: NA; V: TRBV7-2; D: TRBD1; J: TRBJ2-5; CDR3: CASSLGQGTQETQYF; DNA: TGTGCCAGCAGCTTAGGACAGGGTACACAAGAGACCCAGTACTTC
length: 13; size: NA; V: TRBV2; D: NA; J: TRBJ2-2; CDR3: CATSMWGSGELFF; DNA: TGTGCCACCTCCATGTGGGGATCCGGGGAGCTGTTTTTT
length: 15; size: NA; V: TRBV29-1; D: TRBD2; J: TRBJ2-3; CDR3: CSVETGGSSTDTQYF; DNA: TGCAGCGTTGAGACCGGGGGGTCTAGCACAGATACGCAGTATTTT
length: 14; size: NA; V: TRBV7-9; D: NA; J: TRBJ2-3; CDR3: CASSHAGSTDTQYF; DNA: TGTGCCAGCAGCCACGCTGGAAGCACAGATACGCAGTATTTT
length: 15; size: NA; V: TRBV19; D: TRBD1; J: TRBJ2-1; CDR3: CASSITGVSYNEQFF; DNA: TGTGCCAGTAGTATAACAGGGGTGTCCTACAATGAGCAGTTCTTC
length: 14; size: once; V: TRBV24-1; D: NA; J: TRBJ2-5; CDR3: CATSHPAYQETQYF; DNA: TGTGCCACCTCCCATCCGGCGTACCAAGAGACCCAGTACTTC
length: 13; size: once; V: TRBV2; D: NA; J: TRBJ1-4; CDR3: CASDFGVREKLFF; DNA: TGTGCCAGTGACTTCGGGGTACGCGAAAAACTGTTTTTT
length: 14; size: NA; V: TRBV12-3/TRBV12-4; D: NA; J: TRBJ1-6; CDR3: CASSLRTENSPLHF; DNA: TGTGCCAGCAGTTTAAGGACAGAGAATTCACCCCTCCACTTT
length: 13; size: NA; V: TRBV5-1; D: NA; J: TRBJ2-4; CDR3: CASSLGDQNIQYF; DNA: TGCGCCAGTAGCCTAGGGGACCAAAACATTCAGTACTTC
length: 13; size: few; V: TRBV10-3; D: TRBD1; J: TRBJ1-5; CDR3: CAIRGTGNQPQHF; DNA: TGTGCCATCAGGGGGACAGGCAATCAGCCCCAGCATTTT
length: 15; size: few; V: TRBV10-3; D: TRBD2; J: TRBJ2-1; CDR3: CAIRGLAGNHNEQFF; DNA: TGTGCCATCAGGGGACTAGCGGGGAATCACAATGAGCAGTTCTTC
length: 15; size: NA; V: TRBV6-5; D: NA; J: TRBJ2-5; CDR3: CASSYGGTVGETQYF; DNA: TGTGCCAGCAGTTACGGAGGGACAGTTGGAGAGACCCAGTACTTC
length: 17; size: NA; V: TRBV7-9; D: TRBD1; J: TRBJ1-4; CDR3: CASSQVHGTGGNEKLFF; DNA: TGTGCCAGCAGCCAAGTTCACGGGACAGGGGGAAATGAAAAACTGTTTTTT
length: 14; size: few; V: TRBV27; D: NA; J: TRBJ1-1; CDR3: CASSLRGGNAEAFF; DNA: TGTGCCAGCAGTTTACGGGGGGGGAACGCTGAAGCTTTCTTT
length: 15; size: NA; V: TRBV5-1; D: TRBD1; J: TRBJ2-2; CDR3: CASSLGQTGTGELFF; DNA: TGCGCCAGCAGCCTGGGACAGACGGGCACCGGGGAGCTGTTTTTT
length: 14; size: few; V: TRBV12-3/TRBV12-4; D: TRBD2; J: TRBJ2-1; CDR3: CASTLAGGWNEQFF; DNA: TGTGCCAGCACTTTAGCGGGGGGTTGGAATGAGCAGTTCTTC
length: 14; size: NA; V: TRBV6-1; D: NA; J: TRBJ1-3; CDR3: CASIEGGPGNTIYF; DNA: TGTGCCAGCATCGAGGGGGGGCCAGGAAACACCATATATTTT
length: 17; size: few; V: TRBV19; D: TRBD1; J: TRBJ1-3; CDR3: CASSSDRATYSGNTIYF; DNA: TGTGCCAGTAGTTCCGACAGGGCCACCTACTCTGGAAACACCATATATTTT
length: 15; size: medium-sized; V: TRBV6-1; D: TRBD1; J: TRBJ2-3; CDR3: CASVLDRGRTDTQYF; DNA: TGTGCCAGCGTACTCGACAGGGGACGCACAGATACGCAGTATTTT
length: 16; size: NA; V: TRBV5-1; D: TRBD2; J: TRBJ2-3; CDR3: CASSSTLAGVTDTQYF; DNA: TGCGCCAGCAGCTCCACACTAGCGGGGGTTACAGATACGCAGTATTTT
length: 17; size: few; V: TRBV7-4; D: TRBD1; J: TRBJ1-6; CDR3: CASSISWDRRIGLPLHF; DNA: TGTGCCAGCAGCATTTCCTGGGACAGGCGGATTGGTTTACCCCTCCACTTT
length: 11; size: NA; V: TRBV5-1; D: NA; J: TRBJ2-3; CDR3: CASSLVDTQYF; DNA: TGCGCCAGCAGCTTGGTAGATACGCAGTATTTT
length: 17; size: NA; V: TRBV9; D: TRBD1; J: TRBJ1-1; CDR3: CASSVNYWTGLNTEAFF; DNA: TGTGCCAGCAGCGTAAATTATTGGACAGGGCTAAACACTGAAGCTTTCTTT
length: 16; size: NA; V: TRBV19; D: NA; J: TRBJ2-6; CDR3: CASSPNPGRGANVLTF; DNA: TGTGCCAGTAGTCCGAACCCAGGGAGAGGGGCCAACGTCCTGACTTTC
length: 15; size: NA; V: TRBV5-1; D: TRBD2; J: TRBJ2-1; CDR3: CASSWEGYGYNEQFF; DNA: TGCGCCAGCAGTTGGGAGGGATACGGATACAATGAGCAGTTCTTC
length: 13; size: few; V: TRBV2; D: NA; J: TRBJ2-7; CDR3: CASSADHRAEQYF; DNA: TGTGCCAGCAGTGCGGACCACAGGGCCGAGCAGTACTTC
length: 15; size: few; V: TRBV30; D: NA; J: TRBJ1-1; CDR3: CAWSVQPHQNTEAFF; DNA: TGTGCCTGGAGTGTACAACCGCATCAGAACACTGAAGCTTTCTTT
length: 18; size: NA; V: TRBV5-1; D: NA; J: TRBJ2-6; CDR3: CASSLGRGARSGANVLTF; DNA: TGCGCCAGCAGCTTGGGCAGGGGGGCACGCTCTGGGGCCAACGTCCTGACTTTC
length: 14; size: few; V: TRBV27; D: TRBD1; J: TRBJ1-1; CDR3: CASRGDRRGTEAFF; DNA: TGTGCCAGCAGGGGGGACAGGAGGGGCACTGAAGCTTTCTTT
length: 14; size: few; V: TRBV15; D: NA; J: TRBJ2-5; CDR3: CATSVDRAQETQYF; DNA: TGTGCCACCAGCGTGGACCGTGCCCAAGAGACCCAGTACTTC
length: 15; size: NA; V: TRBV6-1; D: TRBD1; J: TRBJ1-1; CDR3: CASRTGEYENTEAFF; DNA: TGTGCCAGCAGGACAGGGGAATATGAGAACACTGAAGCTTTCTTT
length: 19; size: few; V: TRBV7-2; D: NA; J: TRBJ2-6; CDR3: CASSPDTSQNPLGANVLTF; DNA: TGTGCCAGCAGCCCAGATACTAGCCAGAACCCTCTCGGGGCCAACGTCCTGACTTTC
length: 13; size: NA; V: TRBV29-1; D: NA; J: TRBJ2-1; CDR3: CSVAYTRGNEQFF; DNA: TGCAGCGTGGCCTACACTAGGGGTAATGAGCAGTTCTTC
length: 13; size: few; V: TRBV27; D: NA; J: TRBJ2-1; CDR3: CASSRTLSGEQFF; DNA: TGTGCCAGCAGTCGCACTCTTAGCGGAGAGCAGTTCTTC
length: 14; size: NA; V: TRBV5-1; D: NA; J: TRBJ2-3; CDR3: CASSLGSKEDTQYF; DNA: TGCGCCAGCAGCTTGGGATCTAAAGAGGATACGCAGTATTTT
length: 17; size: NA; V: TRBV23-1; D: NA; J: TRBJ1-5; CDR3: CASSQSVSGTINQPQHF; DNA: TGCGCCAGCAGTCAATCGGTTTCCGGAACAATAAATCAGCCCCAGCATTTT
length: 14; size: medium-sized; V: TRBV27; D: NA; J: TRBJ1-2; CDR3: CASSFQVGGLGYTF; DNA: TGTGCCAGCAGTTTTCAGGTCGGGGGGCTTGGCTACACCTTC
length: 14; size: NA; V: TRBV6-1; D: TRBD1; J: TRBJ1-2; CDR3: CASPTGQGVRGYTF; DNA: TGTGCCAGCCCTACCGGACAGGGGGTACGGGGCTACACCTTC
length: 12; size: few; V: TRBV20-1; D: NA; J: TRBJ2-3; CDR3: CSATTLGDTQYF; DNA: TGCAGTGCTACAACCCTCGGAGATACGCAGTATTTT
length: 16; size: NA; V: TRBV10-3; D: NA; J: TRBJ1-5; CDR3: CAISESRSDSNQPQHF; DNA: TGTGCCATCAGTGAGTCCCGGTCAGATAGCAATCAGCCCCAGCATTTT
length: 14; size: NA; V: TRBV27; D: TRBD2; J: TRBJ2-7; CDR3: CASSRTSGSYEQYF; DNA: TGTGCCAGCAGCCGGACTAGCGGGTCCTACGAGCAGTACTTC
length: 16; size: NA; V: TRBV19; D: TRBD2; J: TRBJ2-5; CDR3: CASSKTSGAARETQYF; DNA: TGTGCCAGTAGTAAAACTAGCGGGGCCGCACGGGAGACCCAGTACTTC
length: 15; size: few; V: TRBV19; D: TRBD1; J: TRBJ2-2; CDR3: CASSMAKTGVGELFF; DNA: TGTGCCAGTAGTATGGCCAAGACAGGGGTCGGGGAGCTGTTTTTT
length: 16; size: few; V: TRBV6-2/TRBV6-3; D: TRBD2; J: TRBJ2-3; CDR3: CASSLTSGASTDTQYF; DNA: TGTGCCAGCAGTTTAACTAGCGGGGCTAGCACAGATACGCAGTATTTT
length: 14; size: medium-sized; V: TRBV20-1; D: TRBD1; J: TRBJ1-2; CDR3: CSARVDRGDYGYTF; DNA: TGCAGTGCTAGAGTTGACAGGGGAGACTATGGCTACACCTTC
length: 13; size: NA; V: TRBV20-1; D: NA; J: TRBJ2-5; CDR3: CSAVAQDRETQYF; DNA: TGCAGTGCTGTCGCCCAAGACAGAGAGACCCAGTACTTC
length: 14; size: NA; V: TRBV28; D: NA; J: TRBJ1-6; CDR3: CASSGTTSNSPLHF; DNA: TGTGCCAGCAGTGGGACAACCTCAAATTCACCCCTCCACTTT
length: 13; size: NA; V: TRBV6-5; D: NA; J: TRBJ2-7; CDR3: CASSYRPTYEQYF; DNA: TGTGCCAGCAGTTACAGGCCTACCTACGAGCAGTACTTC
length: 15; size: few; V: TRBV6-1; D: NA; J: TRBJ1-6; CDR3: CASSVRGVIDSPLHF; DNA: TGTGCCAGCAGTGTTAGGGGTGTCATTGATTCACCCCTCCACTTT
length: 14; size: NA; V: TRBV18; D: TRBD1; J: TRBJ2-3; CDR3: CASSPNTGADTQYF; DNA: TGTGCCAGCTCACCAAATACAGGGGCAGATACGCAGTATTTT
length: 13; size: NA; V: TRBV19; D: NA; J: TRBJ1-1; CDR3: CASSIGQRQEAFF; DNA: TGTGCCAGTAGTATAGGGCAGCGGCAAGAAGCTTTCTTT
length: 14; size: few; V: TRBV7-9; D: NA; J: TRBJ2-7; CDR3: CASRATGRSYEQYF; DNA: TGTGCCAGCAGAGCCACGGGACGAAGCTACGAGCAGTACTTC
length: 12; size: few; V: TRBV6-2/TRBV6-3; D: NA; J: TRBJ2-3; CDR3: CASSSTADTQYF; DNA: TGTGCCAGCAGCTCAACTGCAGATACGCAGTATTTT
length: 19; size: NA; V: TRBV21-1; D: NA; J: TRBJ2-7; CDR3: CASSKVPLLAGGHSYEQYF; DNA: TGTGCCAGCAGCAAAGTACCTCTTCTAGCGGGGGGACACTCCTACGAGCAGTACTTC
length: 14; size: NA; V: TRBV24-1; D: TRBD1; J: TRBJ1-2; CDR3: CATSDPGQGHGYTF; DNA: TGTGCCACCAGTGACCCCGGACAGGGACACGGCTACACCTTC
length: 17; size: NA; V: TRBV5-4; D: TRBD2; J: TRBJ2-3; CDR3: CASSIEAGGLGTDTQYF; DNA: TGTGCCAGCAGCATAGAAGCGGGGGGGCTGGGAACAGATACGCAGTATTTT
length: 14; size: few; V: TRBV12-3/TRBV12-4; D: TRBD2; J: TRBJ2-5; CDR3: CASSPGGPVQTQYF; DNA: TGTGCCAGCAGCCCGGGGGGGCCGGTTCAGACCCAGTACTTC
length: 14; size: NA; V: TRBV21-1; D: NA; J: TRBJ2-5; CDR3: CASSKERGQETQYF; DNA: TGTGCCAGCAGCAAAGAAAGGGGGCAGGAGACCCAGTACTTC